This T cell receptor beta chain was found in a study of blood T cell repertoires in COVID-19 (dated by TCRdb to 2019 to 2021). With regard to the full study: Samples from collaborators originated in the United States, Italy and Spain and spanned both the acute and convalescent phases of COVID-19. The material from the prospective study consisted of cDNA or gDNA derived from T cells, B-cell-depleted T cells, or PBMCs. Deeply sampled blood TCRbeta repertoires from subjects exposed to, actively infected with, or recovered from COVID-19 were included in the dataset. The repertoires were released in a freely available public database meant as a resource for research on the immune response to SARS-CoV-2. Samples were obtained from the ongoing ImmuneRACE study (first 160 participants) and from 1,200 or so subjects provided by 6 global collaborators. The sample metadata nearly always contained a de-identified subject ID, COVID-19 status, age in years and sex. Where available, HLA class I and class II types were obtained from metadata supplied by the sample provider rather than from assay-based typing. The research as a whole found: Clinical and demographic metadata were provided uncurated, with the amount varying by source and participant.

As concerns this clone: No antigen is known for it. Per-nucleotide qualities are absent, and no much larger clonotype sits a single base away.

TCRbeta CDR3 regions were amplified from genomic DNA using the immunoSEQ Assay, a bias-controlled multiplex PCR. Under the source paper's analysis protocol: Within the assay, amplification of reference gene primers was used to estimate how many nucleated cells each sample contained. Sequence reads were collapsed and filtered to measure the absolute abundance of every unique TCRbeta CDR3 rearrangement. For each sample, productive Simpson clonality was calculated as the square root of Simpson's diversity index over productive rearrangements. Not all clones reach the TCRdb copy of this immuneACCESS table, which keeps in-frame sequences only. Checked studies attribute under half of the gap to unresolved V genes and leave the rest unexplained. Clone size and V and J calls were adopted from that table, with D and trimming inferred from the DNA. The sample records around 300,000 clones, over 80% of which are singletons. The ten largest clones represent over 5% of the sample.

The CDR3 sequence holds 17 residues, the cysteine and phenylalanine included. The CDR3 DNA has 51 bases and is translated from base 1. For this chain, trimming is 2 bases at the V end and 9 bases at the J end, and the number of junction bases without a gene match is 16. CDR1 and CDR2, looked up from the germline V gene (reference sequence), are LNHDA and SQIVND. In Seattle, one collaborating source enrolled patients while the infection was active and tracked those patients longitudinally over the course of disease. Whole blood was collected in K2EDTA tubes by collaborating institutions according to the institutions' own protocols. Collaborator samples were shipped for TCRbeta analysis as frozen whole blood, isolated PBMCs, or DNA extracted from either sample type.

This sequence originates from a woman between 45 and 65 years old with COVID-19, enrolled during active disease. Sequencing was done on a sample of peripheral blood. The chain is assembled from TRBV19 and TRBJ1-5; 7 of the junction bases match TRBD1. In nucleotide form, the sequence is TGTGCCAGTAGTATACTTCTTAGACAGGGTGGCGAATGGCCCCAGCATTTT. Its protein is CASSILLRQGGEWPQHF.